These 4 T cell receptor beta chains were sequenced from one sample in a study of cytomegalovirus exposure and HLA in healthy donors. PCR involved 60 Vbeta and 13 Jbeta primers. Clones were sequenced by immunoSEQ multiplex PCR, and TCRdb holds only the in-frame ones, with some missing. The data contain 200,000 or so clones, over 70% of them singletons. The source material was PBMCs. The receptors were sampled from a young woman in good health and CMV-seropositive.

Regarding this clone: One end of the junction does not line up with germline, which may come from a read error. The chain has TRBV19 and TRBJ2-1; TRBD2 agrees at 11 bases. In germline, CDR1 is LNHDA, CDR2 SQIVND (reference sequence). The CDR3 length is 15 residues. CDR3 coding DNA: TGTGCCAGTAATATACTAGCGGGGGCCTACAATGAGCAGTTCTTC. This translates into CASNILAGAYNEQFF.

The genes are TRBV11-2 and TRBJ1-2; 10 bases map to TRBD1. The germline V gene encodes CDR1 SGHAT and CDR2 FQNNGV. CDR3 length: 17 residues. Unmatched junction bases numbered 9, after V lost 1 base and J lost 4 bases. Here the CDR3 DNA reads TGTGCCAGCAGCTTAGTAAGGGACAGGGGAAGGAGCTATGGCTACACCTTC. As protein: CASSLVRDRGRSYGYTF.

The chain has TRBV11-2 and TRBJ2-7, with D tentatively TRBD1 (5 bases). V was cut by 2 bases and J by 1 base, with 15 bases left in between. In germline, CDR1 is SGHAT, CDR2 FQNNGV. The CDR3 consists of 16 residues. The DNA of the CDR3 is TGTGCCAGCAGCTTATCGCCTGGGGCGGTATCCTACGAGCAGTACTTC. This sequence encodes CASSLSPGAVSYEQYF. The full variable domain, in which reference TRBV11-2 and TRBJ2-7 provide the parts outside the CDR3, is EAGVAQSPRYKIIEKRQSVAFWCNPISGHATLYWYQQILGQGPKLLIQFQNNGVVDDSQLPKDRFSAERLKGVDSTLKIQPAKLEDSAVYLCASSLSPGAVSYEQYFGPGTRLTVT.

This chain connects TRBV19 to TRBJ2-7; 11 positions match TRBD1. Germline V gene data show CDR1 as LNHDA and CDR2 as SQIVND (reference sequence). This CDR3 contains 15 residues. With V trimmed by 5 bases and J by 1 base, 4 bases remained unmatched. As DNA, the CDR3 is TGTGCCAGTAGTTCCGGGACAGGGGGGTCCTACGAGCAGTACTTC. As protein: CASSSGTGGSYEQYF.